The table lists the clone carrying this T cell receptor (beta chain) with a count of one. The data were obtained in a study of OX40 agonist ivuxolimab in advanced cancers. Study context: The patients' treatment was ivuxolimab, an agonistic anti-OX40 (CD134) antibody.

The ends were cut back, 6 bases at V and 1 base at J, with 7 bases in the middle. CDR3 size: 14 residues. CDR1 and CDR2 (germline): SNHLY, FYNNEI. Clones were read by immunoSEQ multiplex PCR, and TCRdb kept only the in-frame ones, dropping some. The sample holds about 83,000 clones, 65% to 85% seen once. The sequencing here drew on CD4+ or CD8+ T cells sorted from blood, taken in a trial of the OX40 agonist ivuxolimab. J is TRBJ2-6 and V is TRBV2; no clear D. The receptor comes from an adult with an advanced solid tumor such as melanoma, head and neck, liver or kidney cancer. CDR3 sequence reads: CASSSISGANVLTF. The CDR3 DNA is TGTGCCAGCAGCTCGATTTCTGGGGCCAACGTCCTGACTTTC.